These 30 T cell receptor beta chains were sequenced from one sample in a study of human T cells and chemical hapten exposure. Time point reported: patch test 2, 6 weeks after DPC sensitization. Described treatment: therapeutic diphenylcyclopropenone sensitization with weekly scalp DPC. Each CDR3 protein is one row after TCRdb ran MiXCR on the RACE reads. The sample shows about 82,000 distinct CDR3 sequences, less than 8% of them seen only once. The specimen comprised whole blood, sampled in connection with sensitization to the hapten diphenylcyclopropenone (DPC). Receptor source: a woman in her thirties with alopecia areata. Some clones in this sample may be carry-over from other donors' samples.

The chain is built from TRBV20-1 and TRBJ1-6, with D hard to call. Trimming pared 5 bases from V and 8 bases from J, leaving 19 bases between. CDR1 and CDR2 from the germline V gene are DFQATT and SNEGSKA (reference sequence). The CDR3 loop spans 15 amino acids. CDR3 protein: CSAFDRRTAHSPLHF. The DNA for the CDR3 is TGCAGTGCTTTCGACCGTCGGACTGCACATTCACCCCTCCACTTT.

The rearrangement joins TRBV10-3 to TRBJ2-5, with 9 bases that match TRBD2. CDR1 is ENHRY, CDR2 SYGVKD, per germline. The CDR3 consists of 15 residues. The V gene end was trimmed by 7 bases and the J gene end by 0 bases; junction bases not matched to a gene: 6. CDR3 in DNA: TGTGCCATCAAGGCGGGGGGGGGAAACCAAGAGACCCAGTACTTC. It translates to CAIKAGGGNQETQYF.

The table lists this clonotype with many counts. CDR3 DNA: TGTGCCAGCTCACCACCGTCACAGCAAGAGACCCAGTACTTC. Translated, it gives CASSPPSQQETQYF. V usage is TRBV18 and J usage is TRBJ2-5; D is unresolved. The germline V and J ends were trimmed by 0 bases and 2 bases, with 7 bases remaining between them. This CDR3 has 14 amino acids. Germline V CDR1 and CDR2: KGHSH, LQKENI.

There are many counts of this clonotype. The gene calls are TRBV2 and TRBJ1-1; D is perhaps TRBD1 (5 bases). Germline CDR1 SNHLY, CDR2 FYNNEI. The length of the CDR3 is 15 residues. With 4 bases removed from V and 0 bases from J, the gap between germline ends came to 12 bases. CDR3 residues: CASSVGVGMNTEAFF. The CDR3 nucleotides read TGTGCCAGCAGTGTAGGGGTTGGCATGAACACTGAAGCTTTCTTT.

V is TRBV6-1 and J is TRBJ1-6, with D tentatively TRBD1 (5 bases). The V gene's germline CDR1 is MNHNS and CDR2 SASEGT. V was cut by 2 bases and J by 5 bases, with 10 bases left in between. The CDR3 covers 15 residues. The CDR3 protein is CASSEQGADNSPLHF. CDR3 DNA sequence: TGTGCCAGCAGTGAACAGGGTGCTGATAATTCACCCCTCCACTTT.

This clonotype was seen a few times. The chain links TRBV12-3 or TRBV12-4 to TRBJ1-1, with a possible D match to TRBD1 (5 bases). The V end was cut by 2 bases, the J end by 1 base, with 8 bases between. The CDR3 spans 14 residues. Here the CDR3 reads CASSLRGRNTEAFF. The CDR3 region has the DNA TGTGCCAGCAGTTTACGGGGGAGGAACACTGAAGCTTTCTTT.

This clonotype was seen many times. The chain carries TRBV12-3 or TRBV12-4 and TRBJ2-7; TRBD1 agrees at 7 bases. The CDR3 contains 15 residues. Trimming at V came to 2 bases and at J to 2 bases, leaving 6 bases not matched to a gene. CDR3 loop: CASSLRPGGTYEQYF. For the CDR3, the DNA is TGTGCCAGCAGTTTAAGGCCAGGGGGAACCTACGAGCAGTACTTC.

The chain has TRBV29-1 and TRBJ2-5, with 7 nucleotides matching TRBD1. The V gene end was trimmed by 3 bases and the J gene end by 4 bases; junction bases not matched to a gene: 8. The CDR3 has 14 residues. Germline CDR1 and CDR2: SQVTM and ANQGSEA. The CDR3 region is CSVDPNDRAETQYF. In DNA, the CDR3 is TGCAGCGTTGACCCAAATGACAGGGCAGAGACCCAGTACTTC.

The chain is built from TRBV15 and TRBJ2-3; 9 nucleotides line up with TRBD2. Trimming took 1 base from V and 3 from J; bases not matched to a gene: 5. Germline assignment: CDR1 LNHNV and CDR2 YYDKDF (reference sequence). CDR3 length: 16 amino acids. In nucleotides, the CDR3 is TGTGCCACCAGCAGAGGAGGTAGCGGGGGAACAGATACGCAGTATTTT. Translated: CATSRGGSGGTDTQYF.

The chain employs TRBV6-1 and TRBJ2-7; D uncertain. There are 16 residues in the CDR3. CDR1 and CDR2 (germline): MNHNS, SASEGT. V dropped 7 bases and J dropped 0 bases, with 19 bases sitting between them. This chain's CDR3 is CASKTRSDDTSYEQYF. CDR3 nucleotide sequence: TGTGCCAGCAAAACCCGGTCGGACGACACCTCCTACGAGCAGTACTTC.

Many counts were recorded for this clonotype. The chain is built from TRBV9 and TRBJ2-3; 8 bases match TRBD2. Germline trimming cut 1 base from V and 4 bases from J; bases unmatched to any gene: 5. Looked up from germline, CDR1 is SGDLS and CDR2 is YYNGEE. CDR3 length: 15 residues. The CDR3 bases are TGTGCCAGCAGCGTACGGGGGGGCCAGTCAGATACGCAGTATTTT. Its protein is CASSVRGGQSDTQYF.

This clonotype was counted ten times or more. This chain joins TRBV30 and TRBJ1-1; D ambiguous. Germline CDR1 is GTSNPN and CDR2 is SVGIG (reference sequence). V dropped 5 bases and J dropped 2 bases, with 18 bases sitting between them. This CDR3 is built from 15 residues. The CDR3 sequence is CAWGRAQKINTEAFF. For the CDR3, the DNA is TGTGCCTGGGGGAGAGCGCAGAAGATTAACACTGAAGCTTTCTTT.

This clonotype was recorded many times. The chain employs TRBV10-3 and TRBJ2-7; 7 bases match TRBD1. Germline V CDR1 and CDR2: ENHRY, SYGVKD. This CDR3 has 13 amino acids. After removal of 6 bases from V and 1 base from J, the junction contained 3 bases not matched to a gene. The CDR3 sequence is CAISRDSSYEQYF. The CDR3 region has the DNA TGTGCCATCAGCAGGGACAGTTCCTACGAGCAGTACTTC.

This clonotype has a count of ten or more. V is TRBV12-3 or TRBV12-4 and J is TRBJ2-2; TRBD2 agrees at 13 bases. V lost 6 bases and J lost 5; bases outside the gene matches: 9. CDR3 length: 17 residues. The DNA of the CDR3 is TGTGCCAGCAGAGGGACTAGCGGGGACGGGGGGACCGGGGAGCTGTTTTTT. This sequence encodes CASRGTSGDGGTGELFF.

The chain carries TRBV5-4 and TRBJ2-2; 8 positions match TRBD2. Germline CDR1 reads SGHNT; CDR2 reads YYREEE (reference sequence). The V and J ends lost 0 bases and 1 base, in that order; junction bases with no gene match: 2. The CDR3 has 16 residues. The CDR3 loop reads CASSLATSGNTGELFF. Written as DNA, the CDR3 is TGTGCCAGCAGCTTGGCAACTAGCGGGAACACCGGGGAGCTGTTTTTT. Combining the CDR3 with reference TRBV5-4 and TRBJ2-2 gives the whole variable domain ETGVTQSPTHLIKTRGQQVTLRCSSQSGHNTVSWYQQALGQGPQFIFQYYREEENGRGNFPPRFSGLQFPNYSSELNVNALELDDSALYLCASSLATSGNTGELFFGEGSRLTVL.

On this clonotype itself: A junction end diverges from the germline sequence, so it may reflect a read error. V gene TRBV6-6 combines with J gene TRBJ2-5; TRBD1 or TRBD2 may be the D gene (6 bases each). Germline CDR1 MNHNY, CDR2 SVGAGI (reference sequence). The CDR3 covers 12 residues. CDR3 DNA sequence: TGTGCCAGCAGAGGGGGTCGGGAGACCCAGTGCTTC. The encoded protein is CASRGGRETQCF.

This clonotype was counted ten times or more. CDR3 sequence (DNA): TGTGCCAGCATTACAGGGAAGGGCACCGGGGAGCTGTTTTTT. Protein product: CASITGKGTGELFF. J is TRBJ2-2 and V is TRBV7-9; the D gene is possibly TRBD1 (6 bases). The CDR3 runs 14 residues. Germline V gives CDR1 SEHNR, CDR2 FQNEAQ (reference sequence). Trimming took off 7 bases at V and 4 bases at J, with 13 bases between the two ends.

This clonotype showed up many times. The chain carries TRBV29-1 and TRBJ1-1, with TRBD1 identical over 8 bases. This CDR3 region has 15 residues. Germline CDR1 SQVTM, CDR2 ANQGSEA. With V trimmed by 6 bases and J by 6 bases, 15 bases remained unmatched. The CDR3 protein is CSVTGVPFSGAEAFF. The CDR3 nucleotides are TGCAGCGTGACAGGGGTCCCATTCAGTGGCGCTGAAGCTTTCTTT. The full variable domain, with the rest looked up from reference TRBV29-1 and TRBJ1-1, is SAVISQKPSRDICQRGTSLTIQCQVDSQVTMMFWYRQQPGQSLTLIATANQGSEATYESGFVIDKFPISRPNLTFSTLTVSNMSPEDSSIYLCSVTGVPFSGAEAFFGQGTRLTVV.

This clonotype was seen repeatedly, ten times or more. The V and J genes are TRBV20-1 and TRBJ2-1; 8 bases fit TRBD1. Germline trimming cut 1 base from V and 10 bases from J; bases unmatched to any gene: 6. The CDR3 contains 13 residues. Germline V lookup: CDR1 DFQATT, CDR2 SNEGSKA (reference sequence). The CDR3 protein is CSARADRVWEQFF. Written as DNA, the CDR3 is TGCAGTGCTAGAGCGGACAGGGTTTGGGAGCAGTTCTTC.

This clonotype was counted ten times or more. The V gene is TRBV30, the J gene TRBJ2-5; D is unclear. The germline gives CDR1 GTSNPN, CDR2 SVGIG (reference sequence). The CDR3 covers 11 residues. The V end lost 0 bases, the J end lost 5 bases, and 4 bases lay between the germline ends. For the CDR3, the DNA is TGTGCCTGGAGTGTACGTGAGACCCAGTACTTC. This gives the protein CAWSVRETQYF.

Ten or more counts support this clonotype. This chain uses TRBV6-6 with TRBJ2-1; unclear D gene. The CDR3 loop spans 16 amino acids. Germline V gives CDR1 MNHNY, CDR2 SVGAGI (reference sequence). Trimming cost V 2 bases and J 0 bases, with 11 bases left between them. CDR3 sequence (DNA): TGTGCCAGCAGTTACGCGTTAATAGTCTCCTACAATGAGCAGTTCTTC. Protein: CASSYALIVSYNEQFF.

This clonotype was detected only a few times. V usage is TRBV12-3 or TRBV12-4 and J usage is TRBJ1-5; 7 nucleotides align to TRBD1. J was trimmed by 4 bases and V by 3 bases; bases with no gene match: 6. The CDR3 has 15 residues. The CDR3 sequence: CASSFSTGFNQPQHF. The CDR3 DNA is TGTGCCAGCAGTTTCTCGACAGGGTTTAATCAGCCCCAGCATTTT.

The table lists this clonotype with many counts. This chain links TRBV4-1 with TRBJ2-7; D is uncertain. Trimming removed 4 bases at V and 4 bases at J, with 17 bases between. The CDR3 covers 15 residues. Per germline, CDR1 MGHRA and CDR2 YSYEKL. The CDR3 DNA reads as TGCGCCAGCAGCCCGACCGGGTTCGCGTCGTACGAGCAGTACTTC. Protein: CASSPTGFASYEQYF.

This clonotype was counted between two and nine times. V usage is TRBV20-1 and J usage is TRBJ1-2; no reliable D call. CDR1 and CDR2 (germline): DFQATT, SNEGSKA (reference sequence). The CDR3 loop spans 12 amino acids. The V end was cut by 7 bases, the J end by 2 bases, with 11 bases between. The CDR3 loop reads CSGVPGNYGYTF. The DNA for the CDR3 is TGCAGTGGGGTACCTGGGAACTATGGCTACACCTTC.

There are many counts of this clonotype. The chain employs TRBV7-9 and TRBJ1-5, with D perhaps matching TRBD1 (5 bases). The V gene's germline CDR1 is SEHNR and CDR2 FQNEAQ (reference sequence). The CDR3 loop spans 16 amino acids. Between the trimmed V and J ends, which lost 4 bases and 0 bases, there was a span of 13 bases. The CDR3, as DNA: TGTGCCAGCAGCTCCAACCGGGACGGTAGCAATCAGCCCCAGCATTTT. Amino acids: CASSSNRDGSNQPQHF.

This clonotype was recorded a few times. The chain uses TRBV7-9 and TRBJ1-4; a weak D match, TRBD1 (5 bases). The V end was cut by 5 bases, the J end by 10 bases, with 14 bases between. The CDR3 is 13 amino acids. In germline, CDR1 is SEHNR, CDR2 FQNEAQ (reference sequence). The CDR3 loop reads CASSPFRRGKLFF. DNA for the CDR3: TGTGCCAGCAGCCCCTTCCGGAGGGGAAAACTGTTTTTT.

This clonotype came up many times. The V gene is TRBV11-1, the J gene TRBJ1-1, with TRBD1 identical over 7 bases. Germline-derived CDR1 and CDR2 are SGHAT and FQDESV (reference sequence). Trimming cost V 2 bases and J 9 bases; bases outside gene matches: 6. CDR3 length: 13 amino acids. CDR3 nucleotide sequence: TGTGCCAGCAGCTTAAGAGAGGACAGGAAAGCTTTCTTT. The encoded protein is CASSLREDRKAFF.

This clonotype has only a few counts. The chain links TRBV6-6 to TRBJ1-5; no clear D. Looked up from germline, CDR1 is MNHNY and CDR2 is SVGAGI (reference sequence). Trimming stripped 0 bases from V and 5 bases from J, with 8 bases between. The CDR3 is 14 residues long. The CDR3 protein is CASSYSLSDQPQHF. DNA for the CDR3: TGTGCCAGCAGTTACTCGTTATCTGATCAGCCCCAGCATTTT.

This clonotype was counted only a few times. V and J are TRBV27 and TRBJ2-1; 11 nucleotides agree with TRBD2. Germline lookup yields CDR1 MNHEY and CDR2 SMNVEV (reference sequence). The trim removed 2 bases at V and 1 base at J, leaving 16 bases unmatched. CDR3 length equals 21 residues. The CDR3 reads CASSLRGLLAGAINSYNEQFF. The DNA of the CDR3 is TGTGCCAGCAGTTTAAGGGGCCTACTAGCGGGGGCGATAAATTCCTACAATGAGCAGTTCTTC.

This clonotype was detected many times. The chain combines TRBV12-3 or TRBV12-4 with TRBJ1-3, with D possibly being TRBD1 (6 bases). Deletions cut 6 bases from V and 2 bases from J, with 11 bases between. The CDR3 runs 14 residues. The CDR3 here is CASRGHEPGNTIYF. The CDR3 nucleotides read TGTGCCAGCAGGGGACATGAACCTGGAAACACCATATATTTT.